Below, one TCR beta chain is given with its context. The ends were cut back, 5 bases at V and 0 bases at J, with 10 bases in the middle. The germline V gene has CDR1 LNHDA and CDR2 SQIVND (reference sequence). The length of the CDR3 is 14 residues. Sequencing used immunoSEQ multiplex PCR; TCRdb keeps in-frame clones, though not all of them. The data show about 200,000 clones, roughly 87% seen once. These data come from a study of blood T cell repertoires in COVID-19. Background on the study: The United States, Italy and Spain supplied acute and convalescent COVID-19 samples. PBMCs, B-cell-depleted T cells, or T cells provided the cDNA or gDNA that made up the material.

Sequencing input: peripheral blood. This sequence originates from a man aged 60 to 75 with active or convalescent COVID-19. V usage is TRBV19 and J usage is TRBJ1-2; no reliable D call. The CDR3 nucleotides are TGTGCCAGTAGTGTAGTCGGAGCTAACTATGGCTACACCTTC. Its protein is CASSVVGANYGYTF. Filled out from reference TRBV19 and TRBJ1-2, the complete variable domain reads DGGITQSPKYLFRKEGQNVTLSCEQNLNHDAMYWYRQDPGQGLRLIYYSQIVNDFQKGDIAEGYSVSREKKESFPLTVTSAQKNPTAFYLCASSVVGANYGYTFGSGTRLTVV.